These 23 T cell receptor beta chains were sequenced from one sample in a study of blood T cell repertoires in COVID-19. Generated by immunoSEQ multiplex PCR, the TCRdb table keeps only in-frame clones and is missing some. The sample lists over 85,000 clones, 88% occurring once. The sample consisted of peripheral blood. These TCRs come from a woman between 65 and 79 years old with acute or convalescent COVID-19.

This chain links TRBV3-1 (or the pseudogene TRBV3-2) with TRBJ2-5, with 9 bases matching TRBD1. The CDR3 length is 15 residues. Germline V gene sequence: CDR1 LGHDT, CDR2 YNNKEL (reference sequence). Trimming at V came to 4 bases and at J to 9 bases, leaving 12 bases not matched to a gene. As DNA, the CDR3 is TGTGCCAGCAGCCCCGGGACAGGGCCCAGGGGGGCCCAGTACTTC. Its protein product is CASSPGTGPRGAQYF.

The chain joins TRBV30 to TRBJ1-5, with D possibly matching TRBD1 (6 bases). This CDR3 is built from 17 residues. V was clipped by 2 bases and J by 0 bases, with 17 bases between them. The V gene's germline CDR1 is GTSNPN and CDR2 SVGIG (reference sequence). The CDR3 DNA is TGTGCCTGGAGTTGGGGACATACATTGTATAGCAATCAGCCCCAGCATTTT. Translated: CAWSWGHTLYSNQPQHF.

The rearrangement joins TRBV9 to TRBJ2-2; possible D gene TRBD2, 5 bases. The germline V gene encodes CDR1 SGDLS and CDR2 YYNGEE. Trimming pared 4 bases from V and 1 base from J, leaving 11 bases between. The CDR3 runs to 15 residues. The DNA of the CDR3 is TGTGCCAGCAGCCCCGGGAACCTGAACACCGGGGAGCTGTTTTTT. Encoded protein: CASSPGNLNTGELFF.

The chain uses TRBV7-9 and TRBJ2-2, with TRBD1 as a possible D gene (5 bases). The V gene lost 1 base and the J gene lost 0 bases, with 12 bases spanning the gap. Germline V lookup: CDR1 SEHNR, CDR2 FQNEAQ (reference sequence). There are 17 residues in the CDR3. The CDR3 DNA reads TGTGCCAGCAGCTTAGTTTGGGAACAGGCGAACACCGGGGAGCTGTTTTTT. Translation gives CASSLVWEQANTGELFF.

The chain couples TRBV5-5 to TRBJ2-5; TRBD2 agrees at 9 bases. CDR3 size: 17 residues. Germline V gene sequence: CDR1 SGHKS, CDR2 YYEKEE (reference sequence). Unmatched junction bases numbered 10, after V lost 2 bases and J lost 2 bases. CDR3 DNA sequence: TGTGCCAGCAGCTTCTTAACCGGGACTAGCAGACAAGAGACCCAGTACTTC. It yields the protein CASSFLTGTSRQETQYF.

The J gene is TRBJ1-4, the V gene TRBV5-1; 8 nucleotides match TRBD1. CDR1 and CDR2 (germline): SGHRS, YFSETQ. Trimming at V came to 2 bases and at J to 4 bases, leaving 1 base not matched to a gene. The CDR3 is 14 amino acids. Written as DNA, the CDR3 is TGCGCCAGCAGCTTAACAGGGGGTAATGAAAAACTGTTTTTT. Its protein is CASSLTGGNEKLFF.

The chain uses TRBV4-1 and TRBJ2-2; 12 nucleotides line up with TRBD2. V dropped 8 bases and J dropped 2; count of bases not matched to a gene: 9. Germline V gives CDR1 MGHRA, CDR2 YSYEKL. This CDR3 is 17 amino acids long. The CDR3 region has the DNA TGCGCCAGCCATAAGTCGGGACTAGCGGGTAACACCGGGGAGCTGTTTTTT. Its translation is CASHKSGLAGNTGELFF.

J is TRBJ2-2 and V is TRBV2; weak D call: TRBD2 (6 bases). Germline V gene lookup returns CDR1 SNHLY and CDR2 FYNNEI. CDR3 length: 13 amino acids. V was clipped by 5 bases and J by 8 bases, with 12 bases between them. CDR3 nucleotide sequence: TGTGCCAGCAGTAAGAGAGGAGGGGGGGAGCTGTTTTTT. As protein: CASSKRGGGELFF.

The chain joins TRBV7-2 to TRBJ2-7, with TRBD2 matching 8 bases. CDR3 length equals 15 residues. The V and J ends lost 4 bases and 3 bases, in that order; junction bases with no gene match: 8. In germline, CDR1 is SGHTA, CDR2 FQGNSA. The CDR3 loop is CASSSLSAGGYEQYF. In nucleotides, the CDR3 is TGTGCCAGCAGCTCCCTCTCGGCGGGGGGCTACGAGCAGTACTTC.

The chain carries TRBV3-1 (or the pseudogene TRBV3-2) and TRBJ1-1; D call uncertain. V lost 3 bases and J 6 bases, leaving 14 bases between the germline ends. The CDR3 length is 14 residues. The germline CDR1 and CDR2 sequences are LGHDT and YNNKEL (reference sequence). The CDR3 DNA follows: TGTGCCAGCAGCCAGGGGAGAAGGGATTCTGAAGCTTTCTTT. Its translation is CASSQGRRDSEAFF.

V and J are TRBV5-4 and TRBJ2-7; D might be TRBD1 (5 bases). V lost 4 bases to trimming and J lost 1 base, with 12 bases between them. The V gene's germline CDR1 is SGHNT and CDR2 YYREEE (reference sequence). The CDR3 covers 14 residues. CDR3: CASSPTTDSYEQYF. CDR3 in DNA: TGTGCCAGCAGCCCGACGACAGATTCCTACGAGCAGTACTTC.

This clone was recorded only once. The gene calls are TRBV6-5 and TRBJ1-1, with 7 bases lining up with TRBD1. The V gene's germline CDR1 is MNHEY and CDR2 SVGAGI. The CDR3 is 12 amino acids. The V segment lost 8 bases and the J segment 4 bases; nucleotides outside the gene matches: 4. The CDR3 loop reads CASRQGSTEAFF. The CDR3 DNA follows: TGTGCCAGCCGACAGGGTTCCACTGAAGCTTTCTTT.

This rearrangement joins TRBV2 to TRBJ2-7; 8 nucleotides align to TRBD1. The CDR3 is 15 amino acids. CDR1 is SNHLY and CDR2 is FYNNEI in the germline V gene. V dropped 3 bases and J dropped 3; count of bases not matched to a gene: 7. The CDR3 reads CASSEDREDIYEQYF. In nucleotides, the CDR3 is TGTGCCAGCAGTGAGGACAGGGAGGACATCTACGAGCAGTACTTC.

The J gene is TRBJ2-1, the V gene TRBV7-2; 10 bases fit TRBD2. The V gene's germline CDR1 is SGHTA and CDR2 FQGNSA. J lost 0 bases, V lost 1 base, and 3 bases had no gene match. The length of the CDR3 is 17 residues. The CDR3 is CASSLVPSGGSYNEQFF. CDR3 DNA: TGTGCCAGCAGCTTAGTCCCTAGCGGGGGCTCCTACAATGAGCAGTTCTTC.

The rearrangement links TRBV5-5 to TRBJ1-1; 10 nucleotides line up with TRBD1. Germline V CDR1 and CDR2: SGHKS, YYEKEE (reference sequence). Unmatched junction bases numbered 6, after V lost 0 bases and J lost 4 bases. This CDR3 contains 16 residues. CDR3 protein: CASSLETGGPSTEAFF. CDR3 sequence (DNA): TGTGCCAGCAGCTTGGAGACAGGGGGCCCCAGCACTGAAGCTTTCTTT.

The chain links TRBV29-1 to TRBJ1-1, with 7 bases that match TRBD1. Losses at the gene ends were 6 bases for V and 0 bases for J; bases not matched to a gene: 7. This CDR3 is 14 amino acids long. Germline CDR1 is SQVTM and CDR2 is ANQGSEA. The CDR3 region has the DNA TGCAGCGTAGTGGGACAGAGAATGAACACTGAAGCTTTCTTT. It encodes CSVVGQRMNTEAFF.

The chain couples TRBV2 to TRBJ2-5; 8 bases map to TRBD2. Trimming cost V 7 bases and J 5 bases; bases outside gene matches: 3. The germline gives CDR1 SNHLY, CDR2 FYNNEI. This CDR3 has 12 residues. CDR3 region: CASTAGGETQYF. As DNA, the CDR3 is TGTGCCAGCACCGCGGGAGGCGAGACCCAGTACTTC.

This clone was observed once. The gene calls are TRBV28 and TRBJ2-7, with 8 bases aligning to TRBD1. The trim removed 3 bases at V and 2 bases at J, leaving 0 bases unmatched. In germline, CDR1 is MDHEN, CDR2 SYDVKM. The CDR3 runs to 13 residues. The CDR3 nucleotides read TGTGCCAGCAGTTTGGACAGGGCCTACGAGCAGTACTTC. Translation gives CASSLDRAYEQYF.

This chain's CDR3 is CASSPGQSTGELFF. In DNA form, the CDR3 reads TGTGCCAGCAGTCCAGGACAGTCCACCGGGGAGCTGTTTTTT. The chain joins TRBV28 to TRBJ2-2, with a possible D match to TRBD1 (6 bases). CDR1 is MDHEN, CDR2 SYDVKM, per germline. The length of the CDR3 is 14 residues. Trimming shortened V by 5 bases and J by 4 bases, and 11 bases separated the two germline ends. Based on the CDR3 plus reference TRBV28 and TRBJ2-2, the full variable domain is DVKVTQSSRYLVKRTGEKVFLECVQDMDHENMFWYRQDPGLGLRLIYFSYDVKMKEKGDIPEGYSVSREKKERFSLILESASTNQTSMYLCASSPGQSTGELFFGEGSRLTVL.

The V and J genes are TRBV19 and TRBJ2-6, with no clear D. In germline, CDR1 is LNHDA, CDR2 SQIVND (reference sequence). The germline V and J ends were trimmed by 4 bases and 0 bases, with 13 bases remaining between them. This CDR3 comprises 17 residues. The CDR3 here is CASSNGLVRSGANVLTF. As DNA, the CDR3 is TGTGCCAGTAGTAATGGGCTGGTTCGCTCTGGGGCCAACGTCCTGACTTTC.

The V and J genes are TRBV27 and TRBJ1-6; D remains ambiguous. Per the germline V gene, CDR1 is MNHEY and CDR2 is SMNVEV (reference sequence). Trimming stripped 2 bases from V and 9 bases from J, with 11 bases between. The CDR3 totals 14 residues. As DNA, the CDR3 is TGTGCCAGCAGTTTAATGGAGCTTGGTTCACCCCTCCACTTT. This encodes CASSLMELGSPLHF.

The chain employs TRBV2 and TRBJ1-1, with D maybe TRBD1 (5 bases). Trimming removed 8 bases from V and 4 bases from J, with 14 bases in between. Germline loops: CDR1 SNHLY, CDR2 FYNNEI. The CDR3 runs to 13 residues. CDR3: CASRVLGPTEAFF. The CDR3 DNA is TGTGCCAGCCGGGTCCTGGGGCCCACTGAAGCTTTCTTT.

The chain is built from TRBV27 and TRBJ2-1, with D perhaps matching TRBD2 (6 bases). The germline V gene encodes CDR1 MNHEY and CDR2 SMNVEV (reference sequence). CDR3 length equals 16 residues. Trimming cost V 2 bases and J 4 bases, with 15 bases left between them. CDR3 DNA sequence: TGTGCCAGCAGTTTAACGGGGGTTGGGGGATACAATGAGCAGTTCTTC. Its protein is CASSLTGVGGYNEQFF.